This record concerns one TCR beta chain sequence. V was shortened by 6 bases and J by 0 bases, with 6 bases between the two germline ends. Germline CDR1 is MNHEY and CDR2 is SVGEGT. The length of the CDR3 is 13 residues. The data were obtained in a study of blood T cell repertoires in COVID-19. In the study overall: The United States, Italy and Spain provided the acute and convalescent COVID-19 samples.

The assay was immunoSEQ multiplex PCR, and TCRdb's table has in-frame clones only and misses some. The table has approximately 150,000 clones, approximately 84% seen once. Sample: peripheral blood. The chain joins TRBV6-2 or TRBV6-3 to TRBJ2-1; D is unclear. The sequence derives from a man aged 65-85 years with acute or convalescent COVID-19. The CDR3, as DNA: TGTGCCAGCAGCAGTAGCTCCTACAATGAGCAGTTCTTC. This translates into CASSSSSYNEQFF.